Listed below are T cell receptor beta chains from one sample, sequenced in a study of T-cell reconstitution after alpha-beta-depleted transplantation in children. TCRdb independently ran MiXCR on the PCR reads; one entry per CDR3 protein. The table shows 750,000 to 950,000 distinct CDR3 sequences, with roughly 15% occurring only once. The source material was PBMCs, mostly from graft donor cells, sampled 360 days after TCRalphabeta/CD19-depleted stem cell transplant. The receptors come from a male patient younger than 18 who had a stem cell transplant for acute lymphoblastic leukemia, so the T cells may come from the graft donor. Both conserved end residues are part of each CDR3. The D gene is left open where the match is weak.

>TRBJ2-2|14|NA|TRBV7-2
CASSFGAHPGELFF
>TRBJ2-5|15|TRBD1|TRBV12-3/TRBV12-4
CASSPGTGRFQTQYF
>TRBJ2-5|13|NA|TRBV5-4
CASSLGYEFTQYF
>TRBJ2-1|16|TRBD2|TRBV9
CASSGGTSGVYNEQFF
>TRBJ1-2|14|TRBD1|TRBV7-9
CASSSGDRVGGYTF
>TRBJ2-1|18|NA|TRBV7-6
CASSWGREDEGWYNEQFF
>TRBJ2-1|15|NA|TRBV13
CASSLELEISNEQFF
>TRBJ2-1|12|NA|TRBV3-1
CASGKGYGLQFF
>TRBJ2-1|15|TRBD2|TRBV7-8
CASSLEGGRINEQFF
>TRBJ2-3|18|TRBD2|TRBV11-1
CASSLRPSGRAGTDTQYF
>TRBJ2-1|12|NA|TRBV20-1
CSATWAGYEQFF
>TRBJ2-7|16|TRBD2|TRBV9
CASSRGRLAESYEQYF
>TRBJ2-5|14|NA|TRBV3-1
CASSPRVYQETQYF
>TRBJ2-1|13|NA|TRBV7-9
CASSPELGYEQFF
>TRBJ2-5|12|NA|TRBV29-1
CSVHPAEPAQYF
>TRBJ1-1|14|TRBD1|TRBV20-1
CSARTGGWNTEAFF
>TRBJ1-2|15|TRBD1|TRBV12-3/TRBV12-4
CASSLAGTGGDGYTF
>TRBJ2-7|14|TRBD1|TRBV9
CASSVEGGEYEQYF
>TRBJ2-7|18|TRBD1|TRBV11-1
CASSFDRGQAPNSYEQYF
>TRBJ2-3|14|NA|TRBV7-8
CASSLQRTPDTQYF
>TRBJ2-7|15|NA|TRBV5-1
CASSLVSGTKNEQYF
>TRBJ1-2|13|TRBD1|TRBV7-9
CASSKQGAGGYTF
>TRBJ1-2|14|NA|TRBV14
CASSPLGTLYGYTF
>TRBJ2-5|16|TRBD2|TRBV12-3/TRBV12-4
CASSLSLAGGQETQYF
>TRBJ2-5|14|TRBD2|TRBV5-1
CASSFSGIGETQYF
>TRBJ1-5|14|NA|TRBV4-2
CASSQDSWDQPQHF
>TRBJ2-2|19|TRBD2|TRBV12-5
CASGLVRLAGDSYTGELFF
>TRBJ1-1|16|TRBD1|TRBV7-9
CASSRGQGATDTEAFF
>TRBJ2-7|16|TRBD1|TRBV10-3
CAIRDPWTGHSYEQYF
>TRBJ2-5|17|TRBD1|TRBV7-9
CASSWPGQGIHQETQYF
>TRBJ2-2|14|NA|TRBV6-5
CASSYSTSSGELFF